The sequence of this TCR beta chain was determined in a study of T-cell reconstitution after alpha-beta-depleted transplantation in children. Study-wide points: Certain patients had high TCRbeta diversity at day 60, and it came from recipient T cells and thymic progenitors that survived. The main origin of T-cell counts and diversity one year after transplant was newly produced T cells. Expanded graft clones numbering several hundred reportedly gave rise to alpha-beta T cells about two months after transplant.

Library preparation (for TCRbeta) was performed with unique molecular identifiers. TCRdb recomputed calls from the PCR reads with MiXCR, one row per CDR3 protein. The profile covers fewer than 500,000 distinct CDR3 sequences, with 43% appearing a single time and 27% taken by the ten largest. Trimming pared 1 base from V and 3 bases from J, leaving 14 bases between. The V gene's germline CDR1 is DFQATT and CDR2 SNEGSKA (reference sequence). The length of the CDR3 is 15 residues. With respect to this clonotype: Its antigen is as yet unknown.

This receptor was identified in a girl aged 2-10 years with aplastic anemia, due to receive a stem cell transplant. This chain uses TRBV20-1 with TRBJ2-3; D not resolved. Specimen: PBMCs, collected before TCRalphabeta/CD19-depleted stem cell transplant. The CDR3 loop is CSARARQPPTDTQYF. The CDR3 coding sequence is TGCAGTGCTAGAGCCCGACAACCCCCAACAGATACGCAGTATTTT.